These T cell receptor beta chains were read from a single sample in a study of T cell changes during pregnancy in multiple sclerosis. Data came from immunoSEQ multiplex PCR; TCRdb stores just in-frame clones and leaves some out. The sample has roughly 52,000 clones, around 94% seen once; the top ten hold roughly 5%. The starting material was CD8+ T cells from peripheral blood mononuclear cells, obtained before pregnancy. The receptors derive from a female donor with multiple sclerosis, enrolled in a pregnancy study. CDR3s include the opening cysteine and the closing phenylalanine or tryptophan. Each record gives: V gene, J gene, clone size, D gene, CDR3 protein, CDR3 DNA. A D gene is named only where the DNA matches it firmly. Only part of the rows carry a size: once, few, many, or a class if the clone is expanded.

TRBV7-9,TRBJ2-1,NA,TRBD1,CASSLGQASYNEQFF,TGTGCCAGCAGCTTGGGACAGGCGAGCTACAATGAGCAGTTCTTC
TRBV2,TRBJ2-1,NA,TRBD2,CASPSSGRGNEQFF,TGTGCCAGCCCCTCTAGCGGGAGAGGCAATGAGCAGTTCTTC
TRBV4-2,TRBJ2-7,NA,NA,CASSQVTGTYEQYF,TGTGCCAGCAGCCAAGTCACAGGGACCTACGAGCAGTACTTC
TRBV7-9,TRBJ2-1,NA,NA,CASSPGLQLEQFF,TGTGCCAGCAGCCCCGGACTACAACTGGAGCAGTTCTTC
TRBV5-1,TRBJ2-7,NA,NA,CASSFNAQGYEQYF,TGCGCCAGCAGCTTTAATGCACAGGGATACGAGCAGTACTTC
TRBV4-1,TRBJ2-7,NA,TRBD2,CASSRLNGESRLAGEVYEQYF,TGCGCCAGCAGCCGCTTAAATGGAGAGTCTAGGCTAGCGGGGGAAGTGTACGAGCAGTACTTC
TRBV27,TRBJ1-5,NA,NA,CASSYRGAQPQHF,TGTGCCAGCAGTTATCGGGGGGCCCAGCCCCAGCATTTT
TRBV5-1,TRBJ1-5,NA,NA,CASSLRAGSNQPQHF,TGCGCCAGCAGCTTGAGGGCGGGTAGCAATCAGCCCCAGCATTTT
TRBV16,TRBJ2-3,NA,TRBD2,CASSHPKGLAGTDTQYF,TGTGCCAGCAGCCACCCAAAGGGACTAGCGGGAACAGATACGCAGTATTTT
TRBV5-6,TRBJ2-5,NA,TRBD1,CASSYGTGGKTQYF,TGTGCCAGCAGTTACGGGACAGGAGGGAAGACCCAGTACTTC
TRBV15,TRBJ1-1,NA,TRBD1,CATGSTGASTEAFF,TGTGCCACCGGATCGACAGGGGCGAGCACTGAAGCTTTCTTT
TRBV6-1,TRBJ2-3,NA,TRBD2,CASSEALTSETQYF,TGTGCCAGCAGTGAAGCGCTGACTAGCGAGACGCAGTATTTT
TRBV5-6,TRBJ2-3,once,NA,CASSSFTDTQYF,TGTGCCAGCAGCTCCTTTACAGATACGCAGTATTTT
TRBV5-1,TRBJ2-1,NA,TRBD1,CASSFPGGNEQFF,TGCGCCAGCAGCTTCCCAGGGGGCAATGAGCAGTTCTTC
TRBV6-1,TRBJ2-2,NA,NA,CAVRLPNTGELFF,TGTGCCGTCAGACTCCCGAACACCGGGGAGCTGTTTTTT
TRBV14,TRBJ1-1,once,TRBD1,CASSQLPGTGLGAFF,TGTGCCAGCAGCCAACTCCCCGGGACAGGGCTGGGGGCTTTCTTT
TRBV30,TRBJ2-7,NA,NA,CACTSLNYEQYF,TGTGCCTGTACTTCGCTTAACTACGAGCAGTACTTC
TRBV7-9,TRBJ2-5,NA,TRBD1,CASSLLGQGAWETQYF,TGTGCCAGCAGCCTACTGGGACAGGGGGCATGGGAGACCCAGTACTTC
TRBV27,TRBJ2-7,NA,NA,CASSLGPSYEQYF,TGTGCCAGCAGTTTAGGCCCGTCCTACGAGCAGTACTTC
TRBV5-6,TRBJ2-7,NA,TRBD1,CASSSPTGAYEQYF,TGTGCCAGCAGCTCTCCGACAGGGGCCTACGAGCAGTACTTC
TRBV10-3,TRBJ2-7,NA,NA,CAITSKAVGDSYEQYF,TGTGCCATCACCTCTAAAGCGGTCGGTGACTCCTACGAGCAGTACTTC
TRBV13,TRBJ1-4,NA,TRBD1,CATNAFSGGNEKLFF,TGTGCCACCAATGCGTTTTCAGGGGGAAATGAAAAACTGTTTTTT
TRBV19,TRBJ2-7,once,TRBD1,CASSMTGRLEQYF,TGTGCCAGTAGTATGACAGGGCGTCTCGAGCAGTACTTC
TRBV28,TRBJ2-1,NA,TRBD1,CASSFATGGFYNEQFF,TGTGCCAGCAGTTTCGCGACAGGGGGCTTCTACAATGAGCAGTTCTTC
TRBV6-7,TRBJ2-2,NA,NA,CASSYSIQGNTGELFF,TGTGCCAGCAGTTACTCCATACAGGGAAACACCGGGGAGCTGTTTTTT
TRBV2,TRBJ2-1,few,NA,CASSESMFSKNNEQFF,TGTGCCAGCAGTGAATCTATGTTCTCGAAAAACAATGAGCAGTTCTTC
TRBV9,TRBJ2-7,NA,TRBD1,CASSPGQGGHEQYF,TGTGCCAGCAGCCCAGGACAGGGGGGCCACGAGCAGTACTTC
TRBV7-2,TRBJ2-1,NA,NA,CASSLVAGWDNEQFF,TGTGCCAGCAGCTTAGTAGCTGGATGGGACAATGAGCAGTTCTTC
TRBV5-1,TRBJ1-1,once,TRBD1,CASSLSGTVEAFF,TGCGCCAGCAGCTTGAGTGGGACAGTCGAAGCTTTCTTT
TRBV6-4,TRBJ2-3,NA,NA,CASSDGGSTDTQYF,TGTGCCAGCAGTGACGGGGGGAGCACAGATACGCAGTATTTT
TRBV19,TRBJ2-1,NA,NA,CASSIGPASPYNEQFF,TGTGCCAGTAGTATTGGTCCGGCTAGCCCATACAATGAGCAGTTCTTC
TRBV7-2,TRBJ2-1,NA,TRBD2,CANSWGGTYNEQFF,TGTGCCAATTCCTGGGGGGGAACCTACAATGAGCAGTTCTTC
TRBV30,TRBJ1-5,NA,TRBD1,CAWSAGQGAVAQHF,TGTGCCTGGAGTGCAGGACAGGGGGCGGTAGCCCAGCATTTT
TRBV5-1,TRBJ2-3,NA,TRBD2,CASSSGLAGGESSDTQYF,TGCGCCAGCAGCTCGGGACTAGCGGGAGGCGAGTCCTCAGATACGCAGTATTTT
TRBV19,TRBJ2-1,NA,NA,CASSIRGIHNEQFF,TGTGCCAGTAGTATTAGGGGTATCCACAATGAGCAGTTCTTC
TRBV7-8,TRBJ1-4,NA,NA,CASTLTSAELFF,TGTGCCAGCACCCTCACCTCCGCGGAACTGTTTTTT
TRBV9,TRBJ2-3,NA,NA,CASSSFRTDTQYF,TGTGCCAGCAGCTCCTTCCGCACAGATACGCAGTATTTT
TRBV15,TRBJ1-1,NA,NA,CATSSWPREITEAFF,TGTGCCACCAGCAGCTGGCCCCGGGAGATCACTGAAGCTTTCTTT
TRBV5-1,TRBJ2-3,NA,NA,CASSLDRQGDTQYF,TGCGCCAGCAGCTTGGACAGGCAAGGCGATACGCAGTATTTT
TRBV19,TRBJ1-3,NA,TRBD1,CASSPRTGGNTIYF,TGTGCCAGTAGTCCCCGGACAGGAGGAAACACCATATATTTT
TRBV5-6,TRBJ1-2,NA,TRBD1,CASSLGGLNYGYTF,TGTGCCAGCAGCCTAGGGGGCCTGAACTATGGCTACACCTTC
TRBV5-1,TRBJ2-7,NA,TRBD1,CASSTGSYEQYF,TGCGCCAGTTCGACAGGGTCGTACGAGCAGTACTTC
TRBV9,TRBJ2-1,NA,TRBD2,CASSVRGDSYNEQFF,TGTGCCAGCAGCGTACGGGGGGACTCCTACAATGAGCAGTTCTTC
TRBV29-1,TRBJ1-2,once,TRBD1,CSVQLQGALGYTF,TGCAGCGTACAACTCCAGGGGGCTTTAGGCTACACCTTC
TRBV7-7,TRBJ1-5,once,NA,CASPNRAGQPQHF,TGTGCCAGCCCAAACAGGGCCGGTCAGCCCCAGCATTTT
TRBV11-3,TRBJ2-1,NA,NA,CASSLGSEQFF,TGTGCCAGCAGCTTGGGGAGTGAGCAGTTCTTC
TRBV29-1,TRBJ1-2,NA,TRBD1,CSVEPDRGLGYTF,TGCAGCGTTGAGCCGGACAGGGGGCTTGGCTACACCTTC
TRBV5-1,TRBJ2-7,NA,NA,CASSGPTRTYEQYF,TGCGCCAGCAGCGGCCCAACGCGGACCTACGAGCAGTACTTC
TRBV5-4,TRBJ2-3,NA,NA,CASSLDVLEITDTQYF,TGTGCCAGCAGTTTGGACGTACTAGAGATCACAGATACGCAGTATTTT
TRBV27,TRBJ1-5,NA,NA,CASSLIRGSQPQHF,TGTGCCAGCAGTTTAATTAGGGGTAGTCAGCCCCAGCATTTT
TRBV7-6,TRBJ1-5,many,NA,CASSLGQGNQPQHF,TGTGCCAGCAGCTTAGGGCAGGGGAATCAGCCCCAGCATTTT
TRBV4-3,TRBJ2-1,NA,TRBD2,CASSQGTSGSDEQFF,TGCGCCAGCAGCCAGGGGACTAGCGGGAGCGATGAGCAGTTCTTC